This T cell receptor (beta chain) was captured by sequencing in a study of T cell repertoires in cytomegalovirus infection. Study-wide context: Recently described HLA-C-restricted plus well-studied HLA-B-restricted CMV epitopes were used.

To note about this clonotype: Its antigen is not known.

There are 16 residues in the CDR3. Germline CDR1 is DFQATT and CDR2 is SNEGSKA (reference sequence). The ends lost 1 base at V and 2 bases at J; junction bases unmatched: 9. TCRdb ran MiXCR on the reads and lists one entry per CDR3 protein. Among roughly 340,000 distinct CDR3 sequences listed, almost 30% were seen once. The source was cultured PBMCs, collected from culture after CMV antigen stimulation. The TCR comes from a human donor in good health (CMV status not recorded). Some clones in this sample may be carry-over from other donors' samples. The chain is built from TRBV20-1 and TRBJ2-3; 7 bases agree with TRBD2. CDR3 nucleotide sequence: TGCAGTGCTAGAGTACCTAGCGGCAGGATCACAGATACGCAGTATTTT. Amino acid sequence: CSARVPSGRITDTQYF.